The TCR beta chain described here comes from a study of glioma-infiltrating T cells after dendritic cell vaccination. Germline V CDR1 and CDR2: SEHNR, FQNEAQ (reference sequence). Trimming pared 5 bases from V and 4 bases from J, leaving 15 bases between. The CDR3 totals 14 residues. The method was immunoSEQ multiplex PCR; TCRdb's version includes in-frame clones alone and lacks a portion of them. Of more than 95,000 clones in the sample, 81% are singletons; the top ten hold about an eighth. The J gene is TRBJ2-7, the V gene TRBV7-9; tentatively, D is TRBD1 (5 bases). This clonotype was obtained from a human donor with glioblastoma. This specimen was blood, taken before dendritic cell vaccination. For the CDR3, the DNA is TGTGCCAGCAGCCGACAGACAGATTGGTACGAGCAGTACTTC. Protein: CASSRQTDWYEQYF. Full variable domain (missing parts from reference TRBV7-9 and TRBJ2-7): DTGVSQNPRHKITKRGQNVTFRCDPISEHNRLYWYRQTLGQGPEFLTYFQNEAQLEKSRLLSDRFSAERPKGSFSTLEIQRTEQGDSAMYLCASSRQTDWYEQYFGPGTRLTVT.